These T cell receptor beta chains were read from a single sample in a study of blood T cells in healthy people across ages. TCRdb passed the 5' RACE reads through MiXCR, listing each CDR3 protein once. This table has approximately 600,000 distinct CDR3 sequences, around three fifths appearing once. Sequenced: blood. These receptors were collected from a man in his sixties in good health. Each CDR3 is given with its conserved first and last residue. The order of the fields is CDR3 protein, CDR3 DNA, CDR3 length, V gene, clone size, J gene, D gene. The D gene is left open where the match is weak. Clone size is not always given. Where it is, it says once, few, many or a class for expanded clones.

CASTLQGQAGPGYGYTF TGTGCCAGCACCTTACAGGGACAGGCGGGCCCAGGTTATGGCTACACCTTC 17 TRBV7-2 - TRBJ1-2 TRBD1
CASSPRGSYYNEQFF TGTGCCAGCAGCCCACGGGGTTCGTACTACAATGAGCAGTTCTTC 15 TRBV12-3/TRBV12-4 few TRBJ2-1 -
CSFQGPDTQYF TGCAGTTTCCAGGGGCCAGATACGCAGTATTTT 11 TRBV20-1 - TRBJ2-3 -
CSARLALGDTQYF TGCAGTGCTAGACTAGCGCTGGGTGATACGCAGTATTTT 13 TRBV20-1 - TRBJ2-3 -
CAGSAEANEKLFF TGCGCCGGTAGTGCAGAAGCTAATGAAAAACTGTTTTTT 13 TRBV5-1 - TRBJ1-4 -
CASSLSSSTDTQYF TGTGCCAGCAGTTTGAGTTCTAGCACAGATACGCAGTATTTT 14 TRBV12-3/TRBV12-4 few TRBJ2-3 -
CASSLRASLQGEQFF TGTGCCAGCAGCTTAAGGGCCAGTCTCCAGGGTGAGCAGTTCTTC 15 TRBV3-1 - TRBJ2-1 -
CASSLRGFHEQYF TGTGCCAGCAGCCTTCGTGGTTTCCACGAGCAGTACTTC 13 TRBV3-1 - TRBJ2-7 -
CAIRVSGDNEQFF TGTGCCATCAGGGTATCAGGGGACAATGAGCAGTTCTTC 13 TRBV10-3 - TRBJ2-1 -
CASSSLGDTYNEQFF TGTGCCAGCAGTTCCCTGGGGGATACGTACAATGAGCAGTTCTTC 15 TRBV6-5 many TRBJ2-1 -
CATSDLTETQYF TGTGCCACCAGTGATTTGACGGAGACCCAGTACTTC 12 TRBV24-1 - TRBJ2-5 -
CATALGGQGSQETQYF TGTGCCACCGCGTTAGGTGGACAGGGATCCCAAGAGACCCAGTACTTC 16 TRBV24-1 - TRBJ2-5 TRBD1
CASSGFRGSTDTQYF TGTGCCAGCAGTGGTTTTAGGGGAAGCACAGATACGCAGTATTTT 15 TRBV25-1 - TRBJ2-3 -
CASSQGKAGDSSDTQYF TGTGCCAGCAGCCAAGGGAAAGCGGGGGATTCTTCAGATACGCAGTATTTT 17 TRBV4-2 few TRBJ2-3 TRBD2
CASSEPRYEQFF TGTGCCAGCAGTGAACCGAGATACGAGCAGTTCTTC 12 TRBV6-1 - TRBJ2-1 -
CASSLYISGGLSSYNEQFF TGCGCCAGCAGCCTTTACATCTCGGGGGGCCTTAGCTCCTACAATGAGCAGTTCTTC 19 TRBV4-1 - TRBJ2-1 -
CGAWGLAGGTDTQYF TGCGGTGCTTGGGGACTAGCGGGGGGAACAGATACGCAGTATTTT 15 TRBV20-1 - TRBJ2-3 TRBD2
CSARPGQGNTYEQYF TGCAGTGCGCGGCCGGGACAGGGGAATACCTACGAGCAGTACTTC 15 TRBV20-1 - TRBJ2-7 TRBD1
CSVEGWTWEETQYF TGCAGCGTTGAAGGTTGGACCTGGGAGGAGACCCAGTACTTC 14 TRBV29-1 - TRBJ2-5 -
CASSAGALGETQYF TGTGCCAGCAGCGCCGGGGCGCTCGGAGAGACCCAGTACTTC 14 TRBV2 - TRBJ2-5 -
CSARTGALETQYF TGCAGTGCTAGAACGGGGGCCCTAGAGACCCAGTACTTC 13 TRBV20-1 - TRBJ2-5 -
CASSEALWFSQYSTNEKLFF TGTGCCAGCAGTGAAGCGCTTTGGTTCTCTCAGTATTCAACTAATGAAAAACTGTTTTTT 20 TRBV2 - TRBJ1-4 -
CASSQSAGREVNYGYTF TGCGCCAGCAGCCAAAGCGCTGGCAGGGAAGTTAACTATGGCTACACCTTC 17 TRBV4-1 few TRBJ1-2 -
CASSLALGTDHNEQFF TGTGCCAGCAGCTTAGCCCTGGGGACAGACCACAATGAGCAGTTCTTC 16 TRBV7-2 - TRBJ2-1 TRBD1
CASSQVEAVPNYGYTF TGTGCCAGCAGCCAAGTTGAAGCAGTTCCTAACTATGGCTACACCTTC 16 TRBV4-2 - TRBJ1-2 -
CASSPPSLGELFF TGTGCCAGCAGCCCCCCTAGTCTAGGGGAGCTGTTTTTT 13 TRBV12-3/TRBV12-4 - TRBJ2-2 -
CASSFQGSNYGYTF TGCGCCAGCAGCTTCCAGGGTTCCAACTATGGCTACACCTTC 14 TRBV5-1 few TRBJ1-2 -
CASSPQGLKADTQYF TGTGCCAGCAGCCCACAGGGGTTAAAAGCAGATACGCAGTATTTT 15 TRBV7-2 - TRBJ2-3 TRBD1